The subject of this entry is one T cell receptor (beta chain). Profiled with immunoSEQ multiplex PCR; TCRdb holds only in-frame clones, not every one. Here the sample spans 150,000 to 180,000 clones, 94% being singletons. The V end lost 0 bases, the J end lost 0 bases, and 6 bases lay between the germline ends. Looked up from germline, CDR1 is SGHKS and CDR2 is YYEKEE (reference sequence). CDR3 length equals 14 residues. The data were taken from a study of control samples from healthy donors and cancer patients. V gene TRBV5-5 combines with J gene TRBJ1-2, with D possibly matching TRBD1 (5 bases). The source material was blood. This receptor was obtained from a man aged 40-50 years in good health. The CDR3 nucleotides are TGTGCCAGCAGCTTGGGGACAACTAACTATGGCTACACCTTC. Its translation is CASSLGTTNYGYTF.